The source of this TCR beta chain is a study of monozygotic twins with inflammatory bowel disease. The CDR3 totals 17 residues. CDR1 LNHNV and CDR2 YYDKDF come from the germline V gene (reference sequence). TCRdb re-called the 5' RACE reads, yielding one record per CDR3 amino acid sequence without DNA. This sample's table reports about 330,000 distinct CDR3 sequences. Sequencing was performed on blood. V is TRBV15 and J is TRBJ1-3. This clonotype originated in a human donor with ulcerative colitis or Crohn's disease, or a healthy co-twin of an affected twin (not recorded which). CDR3 sequence reads: CATSRDYSGSSGNTIYF.